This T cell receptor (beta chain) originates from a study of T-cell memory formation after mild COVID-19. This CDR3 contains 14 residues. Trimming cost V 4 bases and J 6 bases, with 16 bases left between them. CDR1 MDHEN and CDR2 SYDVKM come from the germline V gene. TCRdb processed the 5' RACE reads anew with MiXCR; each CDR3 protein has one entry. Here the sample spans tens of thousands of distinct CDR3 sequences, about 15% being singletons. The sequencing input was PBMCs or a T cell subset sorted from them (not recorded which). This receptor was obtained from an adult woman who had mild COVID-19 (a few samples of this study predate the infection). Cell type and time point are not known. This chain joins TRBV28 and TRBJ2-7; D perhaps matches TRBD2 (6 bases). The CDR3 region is CASSSRWGEVEQYF. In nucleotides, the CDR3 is TGTGCCAGCAGTTCTCGATGGGGGGAAGTCGAGCAGTACTTC. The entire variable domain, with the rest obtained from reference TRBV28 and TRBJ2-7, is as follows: DVKVTQSSRYLVKRTGEKVFLECVQDMDHENMFWYRQDPGLGLRLIYFSYDVKMKEKGDIPEGYSVSREKKERFSLILESASTNQTSMYLCASSSRWGEVEQYFGPGTRLTVT.